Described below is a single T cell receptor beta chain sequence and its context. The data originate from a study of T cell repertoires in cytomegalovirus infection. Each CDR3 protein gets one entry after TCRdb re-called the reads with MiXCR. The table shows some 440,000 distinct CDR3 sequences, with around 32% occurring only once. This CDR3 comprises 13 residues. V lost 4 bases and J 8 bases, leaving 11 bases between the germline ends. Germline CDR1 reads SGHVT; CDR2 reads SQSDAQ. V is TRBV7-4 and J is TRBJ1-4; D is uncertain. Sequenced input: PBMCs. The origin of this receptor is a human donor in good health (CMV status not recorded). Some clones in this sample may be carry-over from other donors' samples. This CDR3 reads CASSSRSGEKLFF. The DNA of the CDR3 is TGTGCCAGCAGCTCGAGGTCCGGCGAAAAACTGTTTTTT.